This section outlines one T cell receptor beta chain sequence together with its context. The sample originates from a study of T cell changes during pregnancy in multiple sclerosis. TCRdb's table, derived via immunoSEQ multiplex PCR, lists solely in-frame clones and lacks some. Altogether approximately 70,000 clones are present, roughly nine tenths being singletons, with the ten largest covering over 1%. The V gene's germline CDR1 is MGHDK and CDR2 SYGVNS. The V and J ends lost 5 bases and 2 bases, in that order; junction bases with no gene match: 7. CDR3 length equals 16 residues. The specimen was peripheral blood, collected in the third trimester of pregnancy. This TCR derives from a female donor with multiple sclerosis, enrolled in a pregnancy study. V usage is TRBV25-1 and J usage is TRBJ1-3; 9 bases map to TRBD1. The CDR3, as DNA: TGTGCCAGCAGTCAGGGACAGGGAAGTGCTGGAAACACCATATATTTT. Its protein product is CASSQGQGSAGNTIYF. The complete variable domain, with remaining parts taken from reference TRBV25-1 and TRBJ1-3, reads EADIYQTPRYLVIGTGKKITLECSQTMGHDKMYWYQQDPGMELHLIHYSYGVNSTEKGDLSSESTVSRIRTEHFPLTLESARPSHTSQYLCASSQGQGSAGNTIYFGEGSWLTVV.